The clone carrying this TCR beta chain was observed a handful of times. Its specificity is not known. The record originates from a study of T cells in Graves' hyperthyroidism and ophthalmopathy. Overall study findings and caveats: Stable hyperthyroidism was told apart from ophthalmopathy by a model built on 13 V-J features.

This CDR3 comprises 13 residues. V was clipped by 3 bases and J by 4 bases, with 9 bases between them. The TCR beta CDR3 regions underwent amplification using RNA transcripts as the source. During a first-round RT-PCR of the TCR CDR3, the HTBI primer set was used. One entry per CDR3 protein, called by TCRdb with MiXCR from the multiplex PCR reads. Altogether about 480,000 distinct CDR3 sequences are present, around a quarter being singletons, with the ten largest covering roughly 10%. For the diagnoses, clinical symptoms, serum thyroxine and TRAb, thyroid ultrasound and orbital computed tomography were used.

The sequenced sample consisted of blood. The V and J genes are TRBV12-3 or TRBV12-4 and TRBJ1-1; no firm D call. The TCR comes from a woman in her thirties with Graves' ophthalmopathy. The CDR3 reads CASSFEAATEAFF. In nucleotides, the CDR3 is TGTGCCAGCAGTTTCGAGGCGGCCACTGAAGCTTTCTTT.